These 28 T cell receptor beta chains were sequenced from one sample in a study of CD8 T cells in ankylosing spondylitis. TCRdb re-analysed the 5' RACE reads in MiXCR, keeping a single row per CDR3 protein. The data hold 300,000 to 400,000 distinct CDR3 sequences, with 14% to 15% observed a single time. The specimen sequenced was blood, either unsorted or a sorted T cell fraction (not recorded which). The origin of the receptors is a male donor with ankylosing spondylitis or in good health (not recorded which).

This rearrangement joins TRBV5-1 to TRBJ1-1; 11 bases align to TRBD1. This CDR3 has 13 amino acids. With 7 bases clipped from V and 3 bases from J, the junction kept 2 bases outside the gene matches. Per germline, CDR1 SGHRS and CDR2 YFSETQ. This CDR3 reads CASSGQGDTEAFF. As DNA, the CDR3 is TGCGCCAGCTCGGGACAGGGGGACACTGAAGCTTTCTTT.

The chain joins TRBV7-9 to TRBJ1-6, with D maybe TRBD1 (5 bases). This CDR3 region has 14 residues. The germline V gene encodes CDR1 SEHNR and CDR2 FQNEAQ (reference sequence). V lost 4 bases to trimming and J lost 5 bases, with 9 bases between them. CDR3 bases: TGTGCCAGCAGCTCTGACAGCAATAATTCACCCCTCCACTTT. Its protein is CASSSDSNNSPLHF. The whole variable domain, remainder taken from reference TRBV7-9 and TRBJ1-6, is DTGVSQNPRHKITKRGQNVTFRCDPISEHNRLYWYRQTLGQGPEFLTYFQNEAQLEKSRLLSDRFSAERPKGSFSTLEIQRTEQGDSAMYLCASSSDSNNSPLHFGNGTRLTVT.

This clonotype was counted only a few times. The V call is TRBV29-1, the J call TRBJ2-7, with 11 bases fitting TRBD1. The CDR3 consists of 13 residues. Per germline, CDR1 SQVTM and CDR2 ANQGSEA. V lost 6 bases, J lost 6 bases, and 7 bases stayed unmatched. The CDR3 loop is CSVGSDRGLEQYF. DNA of the CDR3: TGCAGCGTCGGGTCGGACAGGGGGCTCGAGCAGTACTTC.

The chain carries TRBV5-5 and TRBJ1-1; the D gene is possibly TRBD1 (6 bases). Germline loops: CDR1 SGHKS, CDR2 YYEKEE (reference sequence). This CDR3 has 15 amino acids. Trimming shortened V by 2 bases and J by 4 bases, and 15 bases separated the two germline ends. The CDR3 DNA reads as TGTGCCAGCAGCTTTGGGCAGGGAGGGGGCACTGAAGCTTTCTTT. As protein: CASSFGQGGGTEAFF. The full variable domain, with the rest looked up from reference TRBV5-5 and TRBJ1-1, is DAGVTQSPTHLIKTRGQQVTLRCSPISGHKSVSWYQQVLGQGPQFIFQYYEKEERGRGNFPDRFSARQFPNYSSELNVNALLLGDSALYLCASSFGQGGGTEAFFGQGTRLTVV.

The chain is built from TRBV10-3 and TRBJ1-1, with D possibly being TRBD1 (5 bases). Trimming shortened V by 6 bases and J by 3 bases, and 17 bases separated the two germline ends. The CDR3 spans 15 residues. Germline CDR1 and CDR2: ENHRY and SYGVKD. The CDR3 sequence: CAIRGTGREDTEAFF. CDR3 DNA: TGTGCCATCAGGGGAACGGGACGCGAGGACACTGAAGCTTTCTTT.

In this sample, this clonotype turned up many times. This rearrangement joins TRBV29-1 to TRBJ1-1; a possible D gene is TRBD1 (5 bases). Germline V gene sequence: CDR1 SQVTM, CDR2 ANQGSEA. The CDR3 is 11 amino acids. Trimming removed 5 bases from V and 9 bases from J, with 13 bases in between. DNA for the CDR3: TGCAGCGTTATTGATGGGGCAAAAGCTTTCTTT. Encoded protein: CSVIDGAKAFF.

Worth noting for this clonotype: A much larger clone lies one base from this, so it may be a read error. The chain couples TRBV4-2 to TRBJ2-7, with 8 nucleotides matching TRBD1. CDR3 size: 15 residues. The germline V gene encodes CDR1 LGHNA and CDR2 YNFKEQ. The junction had 8 bases not matched to a gene; V was cut back by 5 bases and J by 2 bases. The CDR3 loop is CASSELDRAPYEQYF. CDR3 sequence (DNA): TGTGCCAGCAGCGAATTGGACAGGGCCCCCTACGAGCAGTACTTC.

The rearrangement links TRBV29-1 to TRBJ2-1; D is perhaps TRBD2 (5 bases). The germline V gene has CDR1 SQVTM and CDR2 ANQGSEA. Trimming removed 5 bases from V and 12 bases from J, with 17 bases in between. The CDR3 runs to 12 residues. The CDR3 DNA reads as TGCAGCGTTTCGTGGACTCTCGAGTTGCAGTTCTTC. This sequence encodes CSVSWTLELQFF.

The CDR3 DNA follows: TGTGCCAGCAGCTTAGGACAGCCTAACTATGGCTACACCTTC. Amino acids: CASSLGQPNYGYTF. The V gene is TRBV5-6, the J gene TRBJ1-2; maybe TRBD1 (6 bases). The germline V gene has CDR1 SGHDT and CDR2 YYEEEE. This CDR3 is 14 amino acids long. Trimming cost V 2 bases and J 0 bases, with 8 bases left between them.

The table lists this clonotype with a few counts. For the CDR3, the DNA is TGCGCCAGCAGCCAGGGACTAGCGGGTAATTACAATGAGCAGTTCTTC. Protein product: CASSQGLAGNYNEQFF. The chain uses TRBV4-1 and TRBJ2-1; 12 bases are shared with TRBD2. J was trimmed by 4 bases and V by 3 bases; bases with no gene match: 4. Germline V gives CDR1 MGHRA, CDR2 YSYEKL. The CDR3 spans 16 residues.

V is TRBV20-1 and J is TRBJ2-3; 9 bases fit TRBD1. CDR3 length: 17 amino acids. CDR1 and CDR2 from the germline V gene are DFQATT and SNEGSKA (reference sequence). V was pared by 0 bases and J by 1 base, with 8 bases of the junction left unmatched. This CDR3 is CSARDALRTGGTDTQYF. The DNA of the CDR3 is TGCAGTGCTAGAGATGCCCTCAGGACAGGGGGCACAGATACGCAGTATTTT.

V usage is TRBV4-1 and J usage is TRBJ2-7; TRBD2 matches at 9 bases. The CDR3 loop spans 16 amino acids. Germline loops: CDR1 MGHRA, CDR2 YSYEKL. Germline trimming cut 0 bases from V and 5 bases from J; bases unmatched to any gene: 8. CDR3 loop: CASSQDHAGGRNEQYF. The CDR3 region has the DNA TGCGCCAGCAGCCAAGATCATGCGGGAGGGCGCAACGAGCAGTACTTC.

The chain uses TRBV7-2 and TRBJ2-1, with 8 bases matching TRBD1. J lost 5 bases, V lost 5 bases, and 8 bases had no gene match. There are 15 residues in the CDR3. CDR1 is SGHTA and CDR2 is FQGNSA in the germline V gene. The CDR3 sequence is CASSQQGVVNNEQFF. CDR3 coding DNA: TGTGCCAGCAGCCAACAGGGGGTGGTGAACAATGAGCAGTTCTTC.

This clonotype was seen a handful of times. V usage is TRBV6-6 and J usage is TRBJ2-7; D remains unclear. Germline values: CDR1 MNHNY, CDR2 SVGAGI (reference sequence). Trimming pared 6 bases from V and 2 bases from J, leaving 11 bases between. This CDR3 has 13 residues. CDR3 residues: CASSLDGPYEQYF. DNA of the CDR3: TGTGCCAGCAGCCTGGACGGACCCTACGAGCAGTACTTC.

This clonotype was detected ten times or more. The chain uses TRBV11-1 and TRBJ2-2, with unresolved D. V was shortened by 3 bases and J by 4 bases, with 12 bases between the two germline ends. The CDR3 extends over 15 amino acids. The germline V gene encodes CDR1 SGHAT and CDR2 FQDESV (reference sequence). The CDR3 DNA is TGTGCCAGCAGCTTTGATAGGGTGGGCACCGGGGAGCTGTTTTTT. Its translation is CASSFDRVGTGELFF.

CDR3 residues: CASSSTSGSWNEQFF. The DNA of the CDR3 is TGTGCCAGCAGTTCCACTAGCGGGAGTTGGAATGAGCAGTTCTTC. The rearrangement uses TRBV2 and TRBJ2-1, with 11 bases identical to TRBD2. The J segment lost 7 bases and the V segment lost 5 bases, leaving 7 bases of the junction unmatched. Germline V lookup: CDR1 SNHLY, CDR2 FYNNEI. This CDR3 has 15 amino acids.

This clonotype showed up just a few times. The J gene is TRBJ1-1, the V gene TRBV3-1, with a possible D match to TRBD1 (5 bases). Trimming removed 1 base from V and 1 base from J, with 13 bases in between. There are 16 residues in the CDR3. In germline, CDR1 is LGHDT, CDR2 YNNKEL (reference sequence). The CDR3 loop reads CASSQGGDPQNTEAFF. CDR3 nucleotide sequence: TGTGCCAGCAGCCAAGGGGGGGACCCACAGAACACTGAAGCTTTCTTT.

In its sample, this clonotype was seen a few times. V is TRBV6-2 or TRBV6-3 and J is TRBJ2-7; D call uncertain. The germline V gene encodes CDR1 MNHEY and CDR2 SVGEGT. The CDR3 sequence is 11 residues long. The V end lost 6 bases, the J end lost 6 bases, and 9 bases lay between the germline ends. The CDR3 sequence: CASSLSSEQYF. The CDR3 bases are TGTGCCAGCAGCCTTAGCTCCGAGCAGTACTTC.

This sequence joins TRBV12-3 or TRBV12-4 and TRBJ1-2; D is uncertain. The CDR3 spans 13 residues. V lost 3 bases, J lost 6 bases, and 11 bases lay in between. This CDR3 reads CASSLGHNHGYTF. The CDR3 DNA follows: TGTGCCAGCAGTTTGGGCCACAATCATGGCTACACCTTC.

The V and J genes are TRBV5-1 and TRBJ2-4, with a possible D match to TRBD2 (5 bases). The germline V gene encodes CDR1 SGHRS and CDR2 YFSETQ. The CDR3 covers 14 residues. V lost 0 bases and J 2 bases, leaving 6 bases between the germline ends. The CDR3 region is CASSLAGTKNIQYF. The CDR3 DNA is TGCGCCAGCAGCTTGGCGGGGACCAAAAACATTCAGTACTTC.

This chain joins TRBV20-1 and TRBJ2-6; D may be TRBD1 or TRBD2 (5 bases each). The V and J ends lost 3 bases and 0 bases respectively, with 15 bases between them. Germline V gives CDR1 DFQATT, CDR2 SNEGSKA (reference sequence). CDR3 length equals 17 residues. CDR3 loop: CSASVGGSSSGANVLTF. As DNA, the CDR3 is TGCAGTGCTAGCGTTGGGGGTTCGAGCTCTGGGGCCAACGTCCTGACTTTC.

Ten or more counts support this clonotype. The chain combines TRBV5-4 with TRBJ2-1; 10 nucleotides match TRBD2. CDR1 and CDR2 from the germline V gene are SGHNT and YYREEE (reference sequence). Trimming cost V 5 bases and J 3 bases; bases outside gene matches: 5. CDR3 length: 15 residues. Written as DNA, the CDR3 is TGTGCCAGCAGTCGGACTAGCGGAGTCTACAATGAGCAGTTCTTC. It is translated as CASSRTSGVYNEQFF. Based on the CDR3 plus reference TRBV5-4 and TRBJ2-1, the full variable domain is ETGVTQSPTHLIKTRGQQVTLRCSSQSGHNTVSWYQQALGQGPQFIFQYYREEENGRGNFPPRFSGLQFPNYSSELNVNALELDDSALYLCASSRTSGVYNEQFFGPGTRLTVL.

This clonotype showed up many times. The J gene is TRBJ2-1, the V gene TRBV5-1, with a tentative D call TRBD2 (6 bases). Germline CDR1 and CDR2: SGHRS and YFSETQ. CDR3 size: 15 residues. The ends were cut back, 3 bases at V and 3 bases at J, with 13 bases in the middle. CDR3 coding DNA: TGCGCCAGCAGCTGGTTAGCGGAAAACTACAATGAGCAGTTCTTC. This encodes CASSWLAENYNEQFF.

The chain recombines TRBV19 with TRBJ2-2; TRBD2 aligns across 7 bases. Germline CDR1 LNHDA, CDR2 SQIVND (reference sequence). The CDR3 has 14 amino acids. V lost 5 bases and J lost 1; bases outside the gene matches: 1. CDR3 nucleotides: TGTGCCAGTAGTCGGGGGGTGAACACCGGGGAGCTGTTTTTT. Translation gives CASSRGVNTGELFF. The full variable domain, completed using reference TRBV19 and TRBJ2-2, is DGGITQSPKYLFRKEGQNVTLSCEQNLNHDAMYWYRQDPGQGLRLIYYSQIVNDFQKGDIAEGYSVSREKKESFPLTVTSAQKNPTAFYLCASSRGVNTGELFFGEGSRLTVL.

CDR3: CSVEDPGNEQFF. CDR3 sequence (DNA): TGCAGCGTTGAAGATCCGGGCAATGAGCAGTTCTTC. V is TRBV29-1 and J is TRBJ2-1; unclear D gene. Germline CDR1 SQVTM, CDR2 ANQGSEA. V lost 0 bases and J 6 bases, leaving 6 bases between the germline ends. The CDR3 sequence is 12 residues long.

This clonotype came up a few times. V gene TRBV7-8 combines with J gene TRBJ1-3; D possibly corresponds to TRBD1 (6 bases). Trimming cost V 7 bases and J 0 bases, with 7 bases left between them. Germline CDR1 reads SGHVS; CDR2 reads FQNEAQ. The CDR3 loop spans 13 amino acids. CDR3 DNA sequence: TGTGCCAGCACAGGGGCCTCTGGAAACACCATATATTTT. Amino acid sequence: CASTGASGNTIYF.

This clonotype was seen only a few times. V and J are TRBV5-1 and TRBJ2-1; D gene unclear. The CDR3 covers 14 residues. Trimming removed 0 bases from V and 2 bases from J, with 6 bases in between. Per germline, CDR1 SGHRS and CDR2 YFSETQ. CDR3 amino acids: CASSLESAYNEQFF. The DNA of the CDR3 is TGCGCCAGCAGCTTGGAGTCGGCCTACAATGAGCAGTTCTTC.

This clonotype showed up just a few times. V is TRBV19 and J is TRBJ1-1; D is uncertain. Per the germline V gene, CDR1 is LNHDA and CDR2 is SQIVND (reference sequence). Trimming stripped 3 bases from V and 1 base from J, with 6 bases between. The CDR3 covers 13 residues. The DNA for the CDR3 is TGTGCCAGTAGTATCTTAGGGAACACTGAAGCTTTCTTT. Translation gives CASSILGNTEAFF.